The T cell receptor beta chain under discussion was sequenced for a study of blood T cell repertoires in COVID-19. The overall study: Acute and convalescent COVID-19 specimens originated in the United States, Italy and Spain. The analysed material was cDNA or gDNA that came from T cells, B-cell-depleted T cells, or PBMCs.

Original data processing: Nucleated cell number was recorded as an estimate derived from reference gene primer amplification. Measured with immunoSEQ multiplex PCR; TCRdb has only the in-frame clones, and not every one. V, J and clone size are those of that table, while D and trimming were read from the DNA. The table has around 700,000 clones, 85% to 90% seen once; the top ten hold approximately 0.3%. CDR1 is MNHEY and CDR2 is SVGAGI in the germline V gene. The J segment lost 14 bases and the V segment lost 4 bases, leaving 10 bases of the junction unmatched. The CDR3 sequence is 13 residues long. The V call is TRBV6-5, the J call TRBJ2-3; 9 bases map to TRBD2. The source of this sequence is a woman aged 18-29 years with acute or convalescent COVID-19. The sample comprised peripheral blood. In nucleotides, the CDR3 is TGTGCCAGCAGTTCCCTACAGCGGGGGGCCTGGTATTTT. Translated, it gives CASSSLQRGAWYF.